One and the same sample provided the 26 T cell receptor beta chains below, sequenced in a study of control samples from healthy donors and cancer patients. Repertoires were generated with immunoSEQ multiplex PCR, while TCRdb's copy carries only in-frame clones and drops some. The sample contains 150,000 to 200,000 clones, around 89% of which appear only once. The sample was blood. All receptors come from a woman aged 45-65 years in good health.

The chain employs TRBV6-2 or TRBV6-3 and TRBJ2-1; D remains unclear. Germline CDR1 reads MNHEY; CDR2 reads SVGEGT. The CDR3 is 15 residues long. Deletions cut 0 bases from V and 7 bases from J, with 13 bases between. CDR3 DNA sequence: TGTGCCAGCAGTTACTCGATTCTTTACCGAAATGAGCAGTTCTTC. This translates into CASSYSILYRNEQFF.

The chain employs TRBV6-4 and TRBJ1-1; D may be TRBD1 (5 bases). Per germline, CDR1 MRHNA and CDR2 SNTAGT. The CDR3 runs 11 residues. The CDR3 spells CAAGYGTEAFF. Written as DNA, the CDR3 is TGTGCAGCAGGGTACGGGACTGAAGCTTTCTTT.

V is TRBV3-1 (or the pseudogene TRBV3-2) and J is TRBJ1-6, with D hard to call. V gave up 0 bases and J gave up 10 bases, with 7 bases separating them. CDR3 length equals 13 residues. Germline CDR1 and CDR2: LGHDT and YNNKEL (reference sequence). CDR3 DNA sequence: TGTGCCAGCAGCCAAGATATCAGGTCACCCCTCCACTTT. As protein: CASSQDIRSPLHF.

This clone was counted a few times. The chain links TRBV15 to TRBJ1-6; 7 bases line up with TRBD1. The CDR3 covers 16 residues. In germline, CDR1 is LNHNV, CDR2 YYDKDF (reference sequence). The ends lost 0 bases at V and 9 bases at J; junction bases unmatched: 8. The CDR3 DNA reads TGTGCCACCAGCAGAGATTTGTCAGGGGGTGGTTCACCCCTCCACTTT. Translation: CATSRDLSGGGSPLHF.

The chain uses TRBV6-5 and TRBJ2-7, with D maybe TRBD2 (6 bases). This CDR3 region has 13 residues. V lost 5 bases to trimming and J lost 4 bases, with 12 bases between them. CDR1 and CDR2 from the germline V gene are MNHEY and SVGAGI. The CDR3 spells CASSPRGLYEQYF. CDR3 nucleotides: TGTGCCAGCAGTCCCCGGGGACTTTACGAGCAGTACTTC.

The CDR3 loop is CASSRPTWTGGNEQYF. The CDR3 region has the DNA TGTGCCAGCTCCCGACCTACCTGGACAGGGGGCAACGAGCAGTACTTC. V gene TRBV18 combines with J gene TRBJ2-7; 11 bases fit TRBD1. V trimming: 6 bases; J trimming: 5 bases; junction bases outside the gene matches: 12. The germline CDR1 and CDR2 sequences are KGHSH and LQKENI. The CDR3 extends over 16 amino acids.

The rearrangement uses TRBV7-9 and TRBJ2-3; D possibly uses TRBD1 or TRBD2 (5 bases each). In germline, CDR1 is SEHNR, CDR2 FQNEAQ (reference sequence). V was shortened by 1 base and J by 4 bases, with 6 bases between the two germline ends. CDR3 length: 13 amino acids. CDR3 in amino acids: CASSLEGPDTQYF. The CDR3 DNA follows: TGTGCCAGCAGCTTAGAGGGACCAGATACGCAGTATTTT.

The chain is built from TRBV15 and TRBJ1-4; TRBD1 agrees at 8 bases. With V trimmed by 0 bases and J by 10 bases, 19 bases remained unmatched. Germline lookup yields CDR1 LNHNV and CDR2 YYDKDF (reference sequence). The CDR3 length is 19 residues. CDR3 nucleotides: TGTGCCACCAGCAGAGATACCCCCTGGACCCGGGACAGGTTCGCAAAACTGTTTTTT. It specifies CATSRDTPWTRDRFAKLFF. Using reference TRBV15 and TRBJ1-4 for the parts outside the CDR3, the full variable domain is DAMVIQNPRYQVTQFGKPVTLSCSQTLNHNVMYWYQQKSSQAPKLLFHYYDKDFNNEADTPDNFQSRRPNTSFCFLDIRSPGLGDTAMYLCATSRDTPWTRDRFAKLFFGSGTQLSVL.

The chain couples TRBV27 to TRBJ1-2; a weak D match, TRBD1 (5 bases). Deletions cut 2 bases from V and 8 bases from J, with 12 bases between. The CDR3 runs to 13 residues. Germline V gives CDR1 MNHEY, CDR2 SMNVEV (reference sequence). The CDR3 DNA is TGTGCCAGCAGTTTAGTCATAGGGGCCGGCTACACCTTC. Translating it yields CASSLVIGAGYTF.

The chain combines TRBV11-2 with TRBJ1-2; D uncertain. CDR1 is SGHAT, CDR2 FQNNGV, per germline. CDR3 length equals 11 residues. V lost 6 bases and J 4 bases, leaving 6 bases between the germline ends. The CDR3 spells CASRLIYGYTF. In DNA form, the CDR3 reads TGTGCCAGCAGATTAATCTATGGCTACACCTTC.

This sequence joins TRBV9 and TRBJ2-1; D perhaps matches TRBD1 (6 bases). This CDR3 region has 17 residues. In germline, CDR1 is SGDLS, CDR2 YYNGEE. V lost 0 bases and J 0 bases, leaving 13 bases between the germline ends. Here the CDR3 DNA reads TGTGCCAGCAGCGTAGATCCGAGGGGGAGCTCCTACAATGAGCAGTTCTTC. This gives the protein CASSVDPRGSSYNEQFF.

The chain joins TRBV9 to TRBJ1-5; no definite D call. V lost 0 bases to trimming and J lost 1 base, with 8 bases between them. Germline CDR1 reads SGDLS; CDR2 reads YYNGEE. The CDR3 has 15 amino acids. CDR3 sequence: CASSVGPESNQPQHF. The CDR3 nucleotides are TGTGCCAGCAGCGTAGGTCCGGAGAGCAATCAGCCCCAGCATTTT.

This clone was counted once. The chain carries TRBV4-3 and TRBJ1-2; weak D call: TRBD1 (5 bases). The germline V gene has CDR1 LGHNA and CDR2 YSLEER. The germline V and J ends were trimmed by 0 bases and 5 bases, with 7 bases remaining between them. The CDR3 runs 13 residues. The CDR3 loop reads CASSQEGVYGYTF. DNA of the CDR3: TGCGCCAGCAGCCAAGAAGGGGTTTATGGCTACACCTTC.

The chain joins TRBV20-1 to TRBJ1-2; no reliable D call. V was shortened by 6 bases and J by 4 bases, with 6 bases between the two germline ends. The CDR3 spans 10 residues. Per the germline V gene, CDR1 is DFQATT and CDR2 is SNEGSKA (reference sequence). The CDR3 DNA reads TGCAGTGCGTCGGCCTATGGCTACACCTTC. This translates into CSASAYGYTF.

This clone appeared a few times. The chain uses TRBV6-5 and TRBJ2-7; D gene unclear. Trimming shortened V by 6 bases and J by 3 bases, and 6 bases separated the two germline ends. CDR3 length equals 11 residues. Germline CDR1 and CDR2: MNHEY and SVGAGI. CDR3 sequence (DNA): TGTGCCAGCAGACATGACTACGAGCAGTACTTC. As protein: CASRHDYEQYF.

In this sample, this clone turned up a few times. The chain carries TRBV2 and TRBJ1-5, with 8 bases matching TRBD1. V trimming: 3 bases; J trimming: 6 bases; junction bases outside the gene matches: 4. CDR1 and CDR2 (germline): SNHLY, FYNNEI. This CDR3 has 14 residues. The CDR3 DNA sequence: TGTGCCAGCAGTGACAGGGGGCTAAGTCAGCCCCAGCATTTT. This translates into CASSDRGLSQPQHF.

V gene TRBV28 combines with J gene TRBJ2-7, with TRBD1 matching 7 bases. V shed 8 bases and J 2 bases; nucleotides not matched to a gene: 3. This CDR3 comprises 12 residues. Per the germline V gene, CDR1 is MDHEN and CDR2 is SYDVKM. The CDR3 is CASGTETYEQYF. In DNA form, the CDR3 reads TGTGCCAGCGGGACAGAAACCTACGAGCAGTACTTC.

This clone was seen only a few times. The rearrangement joins TRBV6-5 to TRBJ1-2; D ambiguous. The CDR3 runs to 13 residues. CDR1 is MNHEY and CDR2 is SVGAGI in the germline V gene. V lost 6 bases and J lost 3, with 11 bases in between. CDR3 nucleotide sequence: TGTGCCAGCAGCTCTAGCGCGGACTATGGCTACACCTTC. Translated: CASSSSADYGYTF.

The chain recombines TRBV5-4 with TRBJ1-2; D remains ambiguous. Germline V lookup: CDR1 SGHNT, CDR2 YYREEE (reference sequence). Deletions cut 2 bases from V and 7 bases from J, with 15 bases between. This CDR3 has 14 amino acids. The CDR3 DNA follows: TGTGCCAGCAGCTTACAAGCACTTGCGGGTGGCTACACCTTC. Translating gives CASSLQALAGGYTF.

This sequence joins TRBV6-5 and TRBJ1-2, with TRBD1 matching 8 bases. Germline V lookup: CDR1 MNHEY, CDR2 SVGAGI. Losses at the gene ends were 8 bases for V and 3 bases for J; bases not matched to a gene: 8. CDR3 length: 14 residues. CDR3 sequence (DNA): TGTGCCAGCGCAAAGACAGGGGTCGACTATGGCTACACCTTC. Residues: CASAKTGVDYGYTF.

This chain links TRBV9 with TRBJ2-6; possibly TRBD2 for D (5 bases). The CDR3 length is 17 residues. The V end was cut by 0 bases, the J end by 0 bases, with 10 bases between. Germline-derived CDR1 and CDR2 are SGDLS and YYNGEE. Here the CDR3 reads CASSVAGTDSGANVLTF. The CDR3 DNA is TGTGCCAGCAGCGTAGCGGGAACCGACTCTGGGGCCAACGTCCTGACTTTC.

The gene calls are TRBV28 and TRBJ1-3; 8 nucleotides agree with TRBD1. This CDR3 is 17 amino acids long. Germline V lookup: CDR1 MDHEN, CDR2 SYDVKM. Unmatched junction bases numbered 13, after V lost 5 bases and J lost 4 bases. The CDR3 here is CASSPQDRVYAGNTIYF. CDR3 coding DNA: TGTGCCAGCAGTCCTCAGGACAGGGTATATGCAGGAAACACCATATATTTT.

The chain joins TRBV15 to TRBJ1-5; D gene unclear. V lost 0 bases and J lost 0, with 12 bases in between. The CDR3 runs to 17 residues. Germline assignment: CDR1 LNHNV and CDR2 YYDKDF (reference sequence). The CDR3 DNA reads as TGTGCCACCAGCAGAGATCTTAGAGGCTATAGCAATCAGCCCCAGCATTTT. Amino acid sequence: CATSRDLRGYSNQPQHF.

The chain combines TRBV6-1 with TRBJ1-5, with TRBD1 matching 7 bases. V trimming: 0 bases; J trimming: 3 bases; junction bases outside the gene matches: 11. Germline V gene sequence: CDR1 MNHNS, CDR2 SASEGT. The CDR3 covers 18 residues. For the CDR3, the DNA is TGTGCCAGCAGTGAAGCGCGACAGGGAGAAGGGATCAATCAGCCCCAGCATTTT. It yields the protein CASSEARQGEGINQPQHF.

This clone was seen a few times. The chain employs TRBV7-3 and TRBJ2-2, with 8 bases matching TRBD1. The CDR3 extends over 15 amino acids. After removal of 5 bases from V and 1 base from J, the junction contained 3 bases not matched to a gene. Germline values: CDR1 SGHTA, CDR2 FQGTGA. Here the CDR3 DNA reads TGTGCCAGCAGCCCCGGGACAGGGAACACCGGGGAGCTGTTTTTT. Protein product: CASSPGTGNTGELFF.

The rearrangement joins TRBV6-2 or TRBV6-3 to TRBJ2-7; maybe TRBD1 (5 bases). The CDR3 spans 15 residues. Germline V CDR1 and CDR2: MNHEY, SVGEGT. V was shortened by 4 bases and J by 2 bases, with 15 bases between the two germline ends. DNA for the CDR3: TGTGCCAGCAGTTCCACAGGACGGTGGGCCTACGAGCAGTACTTC. Its translation: CASSSTGRWAYEQYF.